This T cell receptor beta chain was captured in a study of control samples from healthy donors and cancer patients. V was pared by 5 bases and J by 5 bases, with 10 bases of the junction left unmatched. CDR1 and CDR2 from the germline V gene are SGHTA and FQGNSA. The CDR3 has 15 amino acids. Here immunoSEQ multiplex PCR was the method, and the copy in TCRdb shows in-frame clones only, minus some. The sample consists of roughly 98,000 clones, roughly 82% of them appearing once. The chain combines TRBV7-2 with TRBJ1-1, with 8 bases aligning to TRBD1. The TCR comes from a woman aged 55 to 70 in good health. The specimen was blood. Written as DNA, the CDR3 is TGTGCCAGCAGCCGCGAGGACAGGGTTCGGACTGAAGCTTTCTTT. It translates to CASSREDRVRTEAFF.